What follows describes a single T cell receptor (beta chain). This clone has only a few counts. Its antigen remains undetermined. The input lacks base qualities; no much larger clone sits a single base away. Other nucleotide sequences in the sample specify the same CDR3. The method was the immunoSEQ multiplex PCR assay. The multiplex PCR relied on a mix of 60 forward primers for TCR Vbeta segments and 13 reverse primers for TCR Jbeta segments. Amplification of the CDR3 region of rearranged TCR beta genes was performed with a multiplex PCR assay on genomic DNA. The amplified TCR beta libraries were sequenced on the Illumina HiSeq System as 87-base-pair reads. The study's own analysis went as follows. A later analysis counted tens of millions of unique TCR beta chains across the 690 or so repertoires, and roughly 11 million of these chains were shared by at least two donors. Raw reads were error-corrected and collapsed into unique sequences by a nearest-neighbor algorithm in which closely related sequences were merged to remove PCR and sequencing errors. To assign V, D and J gene segments, CDR3 sequences were aligned to IMGT reference sequences. For a sequence to be retained, at least a six-nucleotide match to both a V gene segment and a J gene segment was required. Rearrangements were called productive when the CDR3 lacked stop codons and stayed in frame with V and J; all others were non-productive. Following IMGT convention, CDR3 was defined as the stretch from the second conserved V-encoded cysteine to the conserved J-encoded phenylalanine. The earlier analysis of about 570 of the donors excluded any sequence lacking an unambiguous match to a single V gene segment. In an earlier analysis of approximately 590 of the donors, a V segment was called functional when productive rearrangements were above 56.7%, and segregating when the standard deviation between donors exceeded 5%. A statistical classification framework was built to diagnose cytomegalovirus status from the catalog of TCR beta chain sequences. V and J gene assignment, in a later analysis, came from comparing TCR nucleotide sequences with IMGT/GENE-DB human TR gene sequences. The TCRdist pipeline was used in a later analysis to assign CDR3 sequences and most-parsimonious VDJ recombination scenarios. A later analysis defined each TCR beta chain by its CDR3 amino acid sequence plus V-gene family, and excluded reads lacking a unique V-gene family. In a later analysis, some 600 highly shared, low-generation-probability nucleotide sequences were removed to address suspected cross-contamination and a sequencing artifact. A later analysis calculated a clonal expansion index for each public chain from normalized within-repertoire ranks of inferred template counts. In a later analysis, generation probabilities were computed with a VDJ recombination model fitted to out-of-frame rearrangements, and the resulting probabilities were checked against IGoR. Hypergeometric tests were used in a later analysis to score TCR-TCR, TCR-HLA and TCR-CMV co-occurrence, with a repertoire-size bias correction applied to the TCR pairs. A later analysis estimated false discovery rates by permuting HLA or CMV assignments 20 times. In a later analysis, co-occurring TCRs were grouped using DBSCAN, with TCRdist sequence similarity added in when clustering inside HLA-allele-positive subsets. Co-occurrence clustering excluded repertoires with fewer than 30,000 or more than 120,000 public chains, plus five with anomalous nucleotide sharing. TCRdb carries this immuneACCESS record with in-frame sequences only. Its versions omit some clonotypes, under half of them owing to an unresolved V gene in the studies checked, with the rest unexplained. The V and J calls and clone size are taken from that table; D and trimming were inferred from the DNA. This sample comprises 65,000 to 90,000 clones, around 75% of them detected only once. Of the sample, roughly 3% is held by the ten largest clones.

The cohort was made up of approximately 670 healthy bone marrow donors. Cohort members were all nominally healthy when sampled, although unrecorded immune exposures were likely present. The donor was CMV seronegative and belonged to the group of 380 or so seronegative cohort members. Each donor provided a peripheral blood sample, and peripheral blood mononuclear cells were used for TCR beta sequencing. The Qiagen DNeasy Blood Extraction Kit was used to extract genomic DNA from the blood cell samples. This sample stems from a study of cytomegalovirus exposure and HLA in healthy donors listed by TCRdb under 2017. For context, the study as a whole: In an earlier analysis of some 610 of the donors, 276 Gb of sequence data and 120 million or so unique TCR beta sequences from about 190 million T cells were reported. About 280 gigabases of sequencing data and around 80 million unique TCR sequences made up an early release that covered 500 to 650 HLA-typed donors. Of the roughly 420 genotyped donors, 81% were placed in the genetic ancestry cluster associated with self-reported Caucasian donors. The aim of the study was to test whether cataloging public T cell receptors could identify signatures of past pathogen exposure. Using immunosequencing, the study profiled T cell repertoires from around 680 subjects and related those repertoires to cytomegalovirus serostatus. Along with the 666-subject first cohort, a separate validation cohort of over 90 different subjects was used. High-throughput TCR immunosequencing, statistical association of individual TCRs with disease status, and machine learning were combined to predict cytomegalovirus infection status. In a later analysis, previously published TCR beta repertoires from roughly 710 donors were re-analyzed and high-resolution HLA genotyping was added so that TCR occurrence patterns could be studied. Rather than drawing on any new phenotypic data, the later analysis identified candidate immune exposures from TCR beta sequences and the way those sequences occurred across donors. An earlier analysis of several hundred of the donors applied high-throughput TCR beta sequencing to assess whether each TCR beta V gene segment acted as functional or pseudogenic. Donor age, sex, ethnicity and CMV serostatus were collected together with the repertoire data. In a later genetic analysis, genome-wide SNP genotypes for 398 of the 666 donors were used, and that subset was treated as a discovery cohort. All discovery cohort repertoires had been generated using a single sequencing platform. HLA typing included class I and class II loci at four-digit resolution. Typing coverage differed by locus: A, B, C, DRB1 and DQB1 were typed in about 620-640 donors, DQA1 in about 550, DPA1 in over 600, and DPB1 in 472. About five DR-DQ haplotypes were handled as single units for association and clustering, since linkage in the cohort was strong. On average, roughly 250,000 unique TCR beta nucleotide sequences were sequenced per donor among fewer than 500 genotyped donors of the cohort, with 15% to 20% of those sequences being non-productive. What the study reported, not specific to this receptor: A cluster of highly shared sequence variants was judged likely to represent a technical artifact of the sequencing pipeline. According to the authors, the approach could potentially be generalized to other disease states and immunological phenotypes. The classifier was reported to diagnose cytomegalovirus status with high specificity and sensitivity in both the original and validation cohorts. Because HLA typing was missing for some donors at each locus, association tests included only the typed subset. Compared with equally common non-associated chains, HLA-associated TCR beta chains in a later analysis were more clonally expanded and had lower generation probabilities. The earlier analysis of about 600 of the donors excluded over 15 rarely observed V segments, including chromosome 9 orphons, because counts were too low. In a later analysis, TCR association rates were found to vary across HLA loci, with the most associated TCRs seen for DRB1 alleles and the fewest for HLA-C alleles. When HLA alleles, especially DR and DQ, strongly co-occurred, TCR associations were difficult to assign to individual alleles. In a later analysis, most CMV-associated TCR beta chains were found to appear HLA-restricted, with HLA associations seemingly driven largely by CMV exposure. A later analysis reported that several top co-occurrence clusters appeared linked to parvovirus B19, influenza, CMV and Epstein-Barr virus. Some IMGT-functional V segments, including TRBV6-2 and TRBV6-3, could not be distinguished by the 87-base-pair reads and were therefore excluded. A later analysis associated 15,000 or so TCR beta sequences with specific HLA alleles at a false discovery rate of 0.05. A further reported finding was that TCR beta sequences accurately predicted the HLA-A and HLA-B alleles for most subjects in the first cohort. Linkage disequilibrium might explain the correlated functional status among segregating V segments, but an unknown experimental factor could not be ruled out. A total of 164 TCR beta chains were listed by the study as associated with cytomegalovirus. V-gene and J-gene trimming of TCR beta chains was associated with a missense DCLRE1C variant in a later genetic analysis, and the association was replicated in an independent cohort. CMV serostatus was the only immune exposure information available for the cohort. In vitro tests confirmed that three of the cytomegalovirus-associated TCR beta chains recognize cytomegalovirus antigens. This cohort had only TCR beta chains sequenced, and the lack of alpha or paired-chain data limited which features could be detected. While some public TCRs were present in many individuals, most TCR sequences turned up only very rarely across donors. Broadly in line with IMGT annotations, most TCR beta V segments showed up in productive rearrangements about 87% or about 30% of the time in an earlier analysis of some 590 of the donors. A later genetic analysis reported fewer N-insertions in productive TCRs among donors in an Asian-associated ancestry cluster than the roughly 640-donor mean. The presence/absence analyses assumed that sequencing depth was roughly uniform across donors, and that assumption may not be true.

Via the germline V gene, CDR1 is MNHEY and CDR2 SVGAGI. The CDR3 numbers 13 residues from cysteine through phenylalanine. Solely the CDR3 DNA is kept, with 39 bases framed from the first base. V is reduced by 6 bases and J by 1 base, leaving a spacing of 9 bases between them. The specimen was PBMCs. The chain is encoded by TRBV6-5 joined to TRBJ1-1; a weak D assignment points to TRBD1 (5 bases agree). The sequence derives from a man aged 40-55 years in good health and CMV-seronegative. The CDR3 has the sequence CASSPDKNTEAFF. The DNA sequence follows: TGTGCCAGCAGCCCGGACAAGAACACTGAAGCTTTCTTT.